This entry is about one TCR beta chain. The sample comes from a study of blood T cell repertoires in COVID-19. Study in general: Sample material is recorded as cDNA or gDNA derived from T cells, B-cell-depleted T cells, or PBMCs.

The germline V gene encodes CDR1 LGHNA and CDR2 YNFKEQ. The V segment lost 4 bases and the J segment 3 bases; nucleotides outside the gene matches: 5. The CDR3 spans 16 residues. Data came from immunoSEQ multiplex PCR; TCRdb stores just in-frame clones and leaves some out. Of more than 120,000 clones listed, around nine tenths are singletons. This chain links TRBV4-2 with TRBJ2-3; 12 bases line up with TRBD2. Sequencing input: peripheral blood. The clonotype originates from a woman aged 45-65 years with active or convalescent COVID-19. This CDR3 is CASSRGLAGRTDTQYF. As DNA, the CDR3 is TGTGCCAGCAGCCGCGGACTAGCGGGAAGGACAGATACGCAGTATTTT.